In this sample, the clone carrying this TCR delta chain turned up a few times. The antigen is unknown. With a much larger clone just one base away, this may be a read error. Germline CDR1 reads GEAIGNYY; CDR2 reads EKD. This CDR3 has 16 residues. Extracted RNA was reverse transcribed into cDNA. Multiplex PCR used pooled V-gene forward primers and a constant-region reverse primer to amplify CDR3s. TCRdb reprocessed the multiplex PCR reads through CATT. This sample has over 45,000 delta-chain clones, with approximately 16% found just once. Alphabeta T cells were depleted, then CD3+ Vdelta1+ Vdelta2- thymocytes were FACS-sorted. This sample stems from a study of Vδ1+ human thymocytes. Whole-study results and caveats: In the thymus, TRG and TRD repertoires looked highly polyclonal with Gaussian CDR3 lengths. Bulk data may be misread because of unexpected Vdelta2 sequences. About 20% of thymic delta-chain sequences were Vdelta2, with few Vdelta3, unlike blood Vdelta1+ controls.

This chain connects TRDV2 to TRDJ1; D may be TRDD3 (5 bases). The TCR was taken from a girl under three years old who had congenital heart surgery. The sequencing input was Vdelta1+ gamma-delta thymocytes from the thymus. Subset reported: FACS-sorted CD3+ TCRalphabeta- TCRVdelta1+ TCRVdelta2- thymocytes. This chain's CDR3 is CAYDTPGNWYTDKLIF. CDR3 coding DNA: TGTGCCTATGACACGCCGGGAAACTGGTACACCGATAAACTCATCTTT.